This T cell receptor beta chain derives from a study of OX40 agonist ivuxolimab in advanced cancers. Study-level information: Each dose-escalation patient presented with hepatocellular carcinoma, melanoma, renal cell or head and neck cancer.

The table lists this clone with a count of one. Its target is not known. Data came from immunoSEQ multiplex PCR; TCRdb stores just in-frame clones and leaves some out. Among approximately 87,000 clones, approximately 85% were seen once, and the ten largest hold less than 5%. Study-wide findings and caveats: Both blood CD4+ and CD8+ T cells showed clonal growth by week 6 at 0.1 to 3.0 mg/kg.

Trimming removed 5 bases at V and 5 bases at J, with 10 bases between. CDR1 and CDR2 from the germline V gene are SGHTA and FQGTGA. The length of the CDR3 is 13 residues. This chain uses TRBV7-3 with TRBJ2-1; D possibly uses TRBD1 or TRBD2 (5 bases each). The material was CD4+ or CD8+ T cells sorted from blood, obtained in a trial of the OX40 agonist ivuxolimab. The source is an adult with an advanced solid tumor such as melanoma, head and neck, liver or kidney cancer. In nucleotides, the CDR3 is TGTGCCAGCAGCGACGGGACCGACAATGAGCAGTTCTTC. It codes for CASSDGTDNEQFF.